Listed here are 13 T cell receptor beta chains from one sample, sequenced in a study of human T cells and chemical hapten exposure. The library tagged individual cDNA molecules with unique molecular identifiers. TCRdb reprocessed the reads via MiXCR and lists one record per CDR3 protein. The data hold more than 100,000 distinct CDR3 sequences, with approximately 9% observed a single time. Unfractionated whole blood yielded total RNA. The specimen sequenced was whole blood. The receptors were sampled from a human donor in good health. Some clones in this sample may be carry-over from other donors' samples.

This clonotype was detected ten times or more. CDR3 sequence reads: CSVGAGPEPQHF. CDR3 sequence (DNA): TGCAGCGTCGGGGCAGGGCCGGAGCCCCAGCATTTT. V usage is TRBV29-1 and J usage is TRBJ1-5, with a possible D match to TRBD1 (5 bases). The CDR3 is made up of 12 amino acids. V dropped 6 bases and J dropped 8 bases, with 14 bases sitting between them. Germline V gives CDR1 SQVTM, CDR2 ANQGSEA.

This chain links TRBV7-2 with TRBJ2-1; 12 bases match TRBD2. The CDR3 loop spans 17 amino acids. Trimming at V came to 2 bases and at J to 6 bases, leaving 8 bases not matched to a gene. The germline V gene has CDR1 SGHTA and CDR2 FQGNSA. Here the CDR3 DNA reads TGTGCCAGCAGCTTACCTGTTCTAGCGGGGGGGGGCAATGAGCAGTTCTTC. Translated, it gives CASSLPVLAGGGNEQFF.

CDR3 in DNA: TGTGCCAGCAGTAACCAGGACACCGGGGAGCTGTTTTTT. Its protein product is CASSNQDTGELFF. The gene calls are TRBV27 and TRBJ2-2; D unclear. This CDR3 spans 13 amino acids. V gave up 5 bases and J gave up 3 bases, with 7 bases separating them. Germline V gene sequence: CDR1 MNHEY, CDR2 SMNVEV (reference sequence).

The chain uses TRBV2 and TRBJ1-2; D is unclear. Germline assignment: CDR1 SNHLY and CDR2 FYNNEI. V shed 6 bases and J shed 2 bases, with 4 bases lying between them. The CDR3 has 11 amino acids. The CDR3 DNA reads as TGTGCCAGCAGCGGAAACTATGGCTACACCTTC. Its translation: CASSGNYGYTF.

The rearrangement joins TRBV20-1 to TRBJ2-7; 10 bases fit TRBD1. Per germline, CDR1 DFQATT and CDR2 SNEGSKA (reference sequence). This CDR3 region has 16 residues. The V and J ends lost 0 bases and 2 bases, in that order; junction bases with no gene match: 7. The DNA for the CDR3 is TGCAGTGCTAGAGAAGTTGGGACAGGGGTCGCCTACGAGCAGTACTTC. This encodes CSAREVGTGVAYEQYF.

There are many counts of this clonotype. In nucleotides, the CDR3 is TGTGCCAGCTCACCCCAGAGAGACTCTGGAAACACCATATATTTT. It codes for CASSPQRDSGNTIYF. J is TRBJ1-3 and V is TRBV18; no clear D gene. This CDR3 contains 15 residues. CDR1 is KGHSH, CDR2 LQKENI, per germline. Trimming pared 3 bases from V and 0 bases from J, leaving 9 bases between.

In this sample, this clonotype turned up many times. The rearrangement uses TRBV25-1 and TRBJ1-1; no clear D gene. Germline CDR1 is MGHDK and CDR2 is SYGVNS. V shed 1 base and J shed 1 base, with 13 bases lying between them. This CDR3 contains 16 residues. The CDR3 here is CASSEWRNPENTEAFF. The CDR3 DNA follows: TGTGCCAGCAGTGAATGGAGGAACCCCGAGAACACTGAAGCTTTCTTT.

This clonotype was detected many times. The chain recombines TRBV6-5 with TRBJ1-4; D is uncertain. Trimming took off 6 bases at V and 8 bases at J, with 13 bases between the two ends. CDR3 length: 13 residues. Germline values: CDR1 MNHEY, CDR2 SVGAGI. CDR3 bases: TGTGCCAGCAGGGGAGACGTGGCCGAAAAACTGTTTTTT. Translated, it gives CASRGDVAEKLFF.

This clonotype has more than one count but fewer than ten. The rearrangement joins TRBV18 to TRBJ1-2; maybe TRBD1 (5 bases). The V gene's germline CDR1 is KGHSH and CDR2 LQKENI. The CDR3 is 14 residues long. Trimming left V 2 bases short and J 7 bases short, with 14 bases between. In DNA, the CDR3 is TGTGCCAGCTCACCAACGGGGCGAATGGGTGGCTACACCTTC. Residues: CASSPTGRMGGYTF.

This clonotype has only a few counts. The genes are TRBV20-1 and TRBJ2-5; D is possibly TRBD1 (5 bases). V was clipped by 4 bases and J by 1 base, with 10 bases between them. The CDR3 runs to 13 residues. Germline V CDR1 and CDR2: DFQATT, SNEGSKA (reference sequence). The CDR3 bases are TGCAGTGCTACGGCAGGGCTCCAAGAGACCCAGTACTTC. It encodes CSATAGLQETQYF.

This clonotype has just a few counts. The rearrangement links TRBV15 to TRBJ1-3; D gene ambiguous. Germline CDR1 reads LNHNV; CDR2 reads YYDKDF (reference sequence). The CDR3 consists of 15 residues. Trimming took 1 base from V and 4 from J, leaving 11 bases between them. For the CDR3, the DNA is TGTGCCACCAGCAGAGGGAAGGAACCCGGAAACACCATATATTTT. Protein product: CATSRGKEPGNTIYF.

Ten or more counts support this clonotype. The chain employs TRBV7-9 and TRBJ1-4; no clear D. The CDR3 is 17 residues long. CDR1 and CDR2 (germline): SEHNR, FQNEAQ (reference sequence). The V and J ends lost 3 bases and 4 bases respectively, with 18 bases between them. The CDR3 DNA reads TGTGCCAGCAGCTTCGGCGATATGGGGAGGAATAATGAAAAACTGTTTTTT. It yields the protein CASSFGDMGRNNEKLFF.

This clonotype was counted between two and nine times. The rearrangement links TRBV6-5 to TRBJ2-1; 8 bases are shared with TRBD1. CDR3 length: 14 amino acids. Germline CDR1 reads MNHEY; CDR2 reads SVGAGI. Trimming removed 6 bases from V and 8 bases from J; junction bases left unmatched: 9. CDR3 sequence: CASSHGQGRDEQFF. The CDR3 DNA sequence: TGTGCCAGCAGCCACGGACAGGGTAGGGATGAGCAGTTCTTC.